This T cell receptor beta chain was sequenced for a study of T cell responses to AZD1222 COVID-19 vaccine. Overall study findings and caveats: Repertoires were obtained solely post-peak T cell response. With two AZD1222 doses given, Spike-specific TCR breadth and depth both rose. Nearly half of unique spike-specific TCRs reportedly avoided B.1.351 and B.1.1.7 mutated regions. Most donors were white British, females outnumbered males, and clonal diversity was possibly underestimated.

Clones were read by immunoSEQ multiplex PCR, and TCRdb kept only the in-frame ones, dropping some. The table lists 100,000 to 120,000 clones, 70% to 90% of them singletons. From germline, CDR1 is LGHDT and CDR2 YNNKEL (reference sequence). The CDR3 sequence is 13 residues long. V was shortened by 4 bases and J by 6 bases, with 13 bases between the two germline ends. A remark on this clone: Its target is unknown.

V gene TRBV3-1 (or the pseudogene TRBV3-2) combines with J gene TRBJ2-7; no reliable D call. The source material was peripheral blood, sampled on day 0 of AZD1222 vaccination. The source of this sequence is an adult in good health. CDR3 sequence reads: CASSPLEKGEQYF. Written as DNA, the CDR3 is TGTGCCAGCAGCCCTCTGGAAAAGGGCGAGCAGTACTTC.